This note documents a single T cell receptor (beta chain) sequence. These data come from a study of blood T cell repertoires in COVID-19. Turning to the study itself: PBMCs, B-cell-depleted T cells, or T cells provided the cDNA or gDNA that made up the material.

TCRdb's copy holds only in-frame clones and misses some; the assay was immunoSEQ multiplex PCR. The data hold about 250,000 clones, with approximately 85% observed a single time. Germline lookup yields CDR1 MGHRA and CDR2 YSYEKL. Trimming at V came to 1 base and at J to 6 bases, leaving 4 bases not matched to a gene. CDR3 size: 16 residues. Cohort assignment relied on participant-reported clinical history. The source is a woman aged 50 to 60 with acute COVID-19. The genes are TRBV4-1 and TRBJ1-6; 9 bases match TRBD1. Sequencing was done on a sample of PBMCs or T cells enriched from blood (not recorded which). The CDR3 loop is CASSQGQGVLNSPLHF. The DNA of the CDR3 is TGCGCCAGCAGCCAAGGACAGGGGGTTCTTAATTCACCCCTCCACTTT.